This T cell receptor beta chain came from a study of cytomegalovirus exposure and HLA in healthy donors. As for the study in general: A prior study identified roughly 110 million unique TCR beta sequences from about 179 million T cells.

PCR was performed using 60 Vbeta and 13 Jbeta primers. Sequenced by immunoSEQ multiplex PCR; TCRdb stores in-frame clones only, minus some. The sample has 150,000 to 200,000 clones, roughly 77% seen once. Trimming took 6 bases from V and 4 from J; bases not matched to a gene: 11. The CDR3 length is 17 residues. Germline loops: CDR1 SGHTA, CDR2 FQGNSA. The sample consisted of PBMCs. The receptor was isolated from a woman aged 30 to 39 in good health and CMV-seronegative. The chain is built from TRBV7-2 and TRBJ2-2; 10 bases agree with TRBD2. The CDR3 loop reads CASSSSGGSPGTGELFF. In nucleotides, the CDR3 is TGTGCCAGCAGTAGTAGCGGGGGGTCCCCGGGCACCGGGGAGCTGTTTTTT. Together with reference TRBV7-2 and TRBJ2-2, the CDR3 gives the full variable domain: GAGVSQSPSNKVTEKGKDVELRCDPISGHTALYWYRQSLGQGLEFLIYFQGNSAPDKSGLPSDRFSAERTGGSVSTLTIQRTQQEDSAVYLCASSSSGGSPGTGELFFGEGSRLTVL.